This T cell receptor (beta chain) appears in the sequencing data of a study of identical twins. General observations from the study: Potential partial confounding of zero-insertion analyses by invariant MAIT and iNKT cells was noted.

The CDR3 totals 17 residues. The V and J ends lost 5 bases and 8 bases respectively, with 25 bases between them. CDR1 is MNHEY and CDR2 is SVGAGI in the germline V gene. One entry per CDR3 protein, called by TCRdb with MiXCR from the 5' RACE reads. The table shows about 890,000 distinct CDR3 sequences, with approximately 13% occurring only once. This clonotype was found many times. As yet, its antigen is unknown. Another study also made use of these data, one on yellow fever vaccine responses in identical twins.

The material sequenced was PBMCs. J is TRBJ2-1 and V is TRBV6-5; D is uncertain. This receptor was taken from a woman younger than 35 in good health. CDR3 amino acids: CASSPPAPGFPLDEQFF. The DNA for the CDR3 is TGTGCCAGCAGTCCCCCCGCCCCCGGATTTCCCTTAGATGAGCAGTTCTTC.